Only a few counts were recorded for the clone carrying this TCR beta chain. Assay used: immunoSEQ multiplex PCR; TCRdb lists only in-frame clones, some missing. The repertoire holds around 100,000 clones, with over 75% as singletons. The V end was cut by 6 bases, the J end by 3 bases, with 19 bases between. Germline lookup yields CDR1 SGHDT and CDR2 YYEEEE. CDR3 size: 15 residues. This sample stems from a study of T cell responses to AZD1222 COVID-19 vaccine. This receptor was taken from an adult in good health. Sample: peripheral blood, taken on day 0 of AZD1222 vaccination. The chain recombines TRBV5-6 with TRBJ2-7; tentatively, D is TRBD2 (6 bases). The CDR3 region has the DNA TGTGCCAGCACCGCCCCGTGGGGGGAACACTACGAGCAGTACTTC. Its protein is CASTAPWGEHYEQYF.